The present T cell receptor beta chain was sequenced within a study of blood T cell repertoires in COVID-19. The data were produced by immunoSEQ multiplex PCR, yet TCRdb's version contains in-frame clones alone and is incomplete. Of about 230,000 clones in the sample, 80% to 90% were seen once. With V trimmed by 6 bases and J by 5 bases, 10 bases remained unmatched. Germline V gives CDR1 MDHEN, CDR2 SYDVKM. This CDR3 is built from 15 residues. Seattle's enrolled individuals joined amid active infection and were then monitored longitudinally. The specimen was peripheral blood. This chain connects TRBV28 to TRBJ1-1, with TRBD1 matching 9 bases. The sequence was collected from a man aged 50 to 59 with COVID-19, enrolled during active disease. The CDR3 protein is CASSPRTGEGTEAFF. The CDR3 nucleotides read TGTGCCAGCAGCCCTAGGACAGGGGAGGGGACTGAAGCTTTCTTT.